These T cell receptor beta chains were read from a single sample in a study of breast tumors, draining lymph nodes, adjacent tissues. MiXCR was run by TCRdb on the multiplex PCR reads, yielding one entry per CDR3 protein. The sample carries tens of thousands of distinct CDR3 sequences, around 28% recorded once. Sequenced input: axillary lymph node tissue. The source of these receptors is a female donor with breast cancer. Some clones in this sample may be carry-over from other donors' samples. Each CDR3 is given with its conserved first and last residue. The D gene is left open where the match is weak. Clone size, where shown, is once, few, many, or a class for clones that have expanded.

>TRBJ2-1|many|-|TRBV19
TGTGCCAGTAGGCAAACGGGGACCCGCAATGAGCAGTTCTTC
CASRQTGTRNEQFF
>TRBJ2-5|many|-|TRBV12-3/TRBV12-4
TGTGCCAGCAGTTTAGACCCGGGCCAAGAGACCCAGTACTTC
CASSLDPGQETQYF
>TRBJ2-7|many|-|TRBV27
TGTGCCAGCAGTTTATCGGGGGGTAACTACGAGCAGTACTTC
CASSLSGGNYEQYF
>TRBJ2-7|-|-|TRBV19
TGTGCCAGTAGTCCCCGGCAGGGAGCCTACAAGCAGTACTTC
CASSPRQGAYKQYF
>TRBJ2-1|many|TRBD2|TRBV29-1
TGCAGCGTTGAAGATAGAGGGACTAGCGGTAATGAGCAGTTCTTC
CSVEDRGTSGNEQFF
>TRBJ2-4|-|TRBD1|TRBV12-3/TRBV12-4
TGTGCCAGCAGTACCGACAGGGCAAACATCCGGTACTTC
CASSTDRANIRYF
>TRBJ1-1|few|-|TRBV7-8
TGTGCCAGCAGCGCCCGAGGGGGGGGCCACACTGAAGCTTTCTTT
CASSARGGGHTEAFF
>TRBJ2-7|many|-|TRBV9
TGTGCCAGCAGCGAGGCCGACAGGTACGACGAGCAGTACTTC
CASSEADRYDEQYF
>TRBJ2-2|-|TRBD1|TRBV7-9
TGTGCCAGCAGTCGACAGGGCGGGAACACCGGGGAGCTGTTTTTT
CASSRQGGNTGELFF
>TRBJ1-1|-|-|TRBV9
TGTGCCAGCAGCGTTTCCTCCCCCCCGAACACTGAAGCTTTCTTT
CASSVSSPPNTEAFF
>TRBJ2-1|-|-|TRBV29-1
TGCGGCGTTGGACCAGGGTTCTACAATGAGCGGTTCTTC
CGVGPGFYNERFF
>TRBJ2-3|-|-|TRBV11-2
TGTGCCAGCAGCGCTGCTCGTTCAGATACGCAGTATTTT
CASSAARSDTQYF
>TRBJ1-2|many|TRBD1|TRBV28
TGTGCCAGCGGGACAGGGACGTATGGCTACACCTTC
CASGTGTYGYTF
>TRBJ2-5|many|-|TRBV24-1
TGTGCCACCGAAAACGGAGAGACCCAGTACTTC
CATENGETQYF
>TRBJ2-5|many|TRBD2|TRBV18
TGTGCCAGCTCACAACTAGCGGGCAACTACCAAGAGACCCAGTACTTC
CASSQLAGNYQETQYF
>TRBJ2-3|many|-|TRBV20-1
TGCAGTGCTAGAGATATTCTCGGAGCAGATACGCAGTATTTT
CSARDILGADTQYF
>TRBJ1-4|once|-|TRBV6-2/TRBV6-3
TGTGCCAGCAGTTACTCCAGCCTAGAAGATGAAAAACTGTTTTTT
CASSYSSLEDEKLFF
>TRBJ2-5|many|TRBD1|TRBV15
TGTGCCACCAGCACGGACAGGGGGCGAGAGACCCAGTACTTC
CATSTDRGRETQYF
>TRBJ2-7|many|TRBD2|TRBV7-2
TGTGCCAGCAGCCCCCCCCGGACTAGCGGGAGTCTAGCGGGGATATACGAGCAGTACTTC
CASSPPRTSGSLAGIYEQYF
>TRBJ2-2|-|-|TRBV7-3
TGTGCCAGCAGCTTATTTGCAGGGTGCACCGGGGAGCTGTTTTTT
CASSLFAGCTGELFF
>TRBJ1-5|many|-|TRBV7-9
TGTGCCATAGGACAGATTTATAGCAATCAGCCCCAGCATTTT
CAIGQIYSNQPQHF
>TRBJ1-3|few|-|TRBV11-2
TGTGCCAGCAGCTTAGACGGGGGAACTGGAAACACCATATATTTT
CASSLDGGTGNTIYF
>TRBJ2-3|many|-|TRBV6-2/TRBV6-3
TGTGCCAGCTCCACCGGGACATTAGGTACAGATACGCAGTATTTT
CASSTGTLGTDTQYF
>TRBJ2-7|many|TRBD2|TRBV7-9
TGTGCCAGCAGCTTAGCGGGAGGGCCTTACGAGCAGTACTTC
CASSLAGGPYEQYF
>TRBJ1-4|medium-sized|-|TRBV19
TGTGCCAGTAGTCCAACAGCAACTAATGAAAAACTGTTTTTT
CASSPTATNEKLFF
>TRBJ2-3|many|-|TRBV24-1
TGTGCCACCAGTGATTTTTACAGCACAGATACGCAGTATTTT
CATSDFYSTDTQYF
>TRBJ1-1|-|-|TRBV13
TGTGCCAGCAGTCGGGGATTCGATGAAGCTTTCTTT
CASSRGFDEAFF
>TRBJ2-3|many|TRBD2|TRBV24-1
TGTGCCACCACGGCTAGCGGGAGCACAGATACGCAGTATTTT
CATTASGSTDTQYF
>TRBJ2-7|-|-|TRBV7-2
TGTGCCAGCAACCCTCTGAGTGTTTCCTACGAGCAGTATTTC
CASNPLSVSYEQYF
>TRBJ2-7|many|TRBD1|TRBV12-3/TRBV12-4
TGTGCCAGCACTACAGGGGTGAGGGGCGAGCAGTACTTC
CASTTGVRGEQYF
>TRBJ1-4|many|-|TRBV19
TGTGCCAGTAGCCCGACAGCTAATGAAAAACTGTTTTTT
CASSPTANEKLFF
>TRBJ1-1|-|-|TRBV14
TGTGCCAGCAGCCGACAACAAGGGAACACTGAAGCTTTCTTT
CASSRQQGNTEAFF
>TRBJ2-3|many|TRBD2|TRBV6-1
TGTGCCAGCAGACGAACTAGCGGGAGTGGGGATACGCAGTATTTT
CASRRTSGSGDTQYF
>TRBJ2-2|many|-|TRBV4-2
TGTGCCAGCAGCCCAACCTATTTCGGGACCGGGGAGCTGTTTTTT
CASSPTYFGTGELFF